Reported below is one TCR beta chain. This CDR3 is also generated by other DNA sequences in the sample. This specimen belongs to a study of blood T cell repertoires in COVID-19. At the level of the study: There were acute and convalescent COVID-19 samples, and they came from the United States, Italy and Spain.

Using immunoSEQ multiplex PCR, the repertoire was profiled, and TCRdb retains in-frame clones only, with some absent. The sample lists about 240,000 clones; about 80% were seen once. The V end lost 0 bases, the J end lost 7 bases, and 10 bases lay between the germline ends. There are 13 residues in the CDR3. CDR1 is SGHRS, CDR2 YFSETQ, per germline. The specimen sequenced was peripheral blood. The receptor's source is a woman of 80 years or more with acute or convalescent COVID-19. The chain links TRBV5-1 to TRBJ1-2; D remains unclear. The CDR3 loop is CASSLAARSGYTF. The CDR3 DNA sequence: TGCGCCAGCAGCTTGGCAGCGAGGTCTGGCTACACCTTC.